This record looks at one TCR beta chain sequence and its context. Its specificity is unknown. Germline-derived CDR1 and CDR2 are MDHEN and SYDVKM. The CDR3 covers 12 residues. The ends were cut back, 4 bases at V and 1 base at J, with 5 bases in the middle. Naive CD8 cells, CD45RO-negative and positively selected for CCR7, excluded terminally differentiated effector memory CD45RA+ cells. Participating donors were healthy, HIV-negative adults free of recent acute infections or vaccinations. Clones were sequenced by immunoSEQ multiplex PCR, and TCRdb holds only the in-frame ones, with some missing. Among about 2.1 million clones listed, roughly 93% were seen once. This entry belongs to a study of shared clonotypes between healthy human individuals. Broader study findings: Roughly 4.6% of naive CD4 clonotypes were common to a handful of donors.

This receptor was obtained from a man aged 18 to 29 in good health. Some clones in this sample may be carry-over from other donors' samples. The chain combines TRBV28 with TRBJ2-7; no clear D. Sequences were obtained from naive CD8+ T cells from PBMCs. The DNA for the CDR3 is TGTGCCAGCAGTTGGAAATCCTACGAGCAGTACTTC. It encodes CASSWKSYEQYF.